This TCR beta chain was recovered during a study of memory CD4+ T cells and cytomegalovirus serostatus (dated by TCRdb to the late 2010s). Regarding the complete study: The cohort comprised 35 or so healthy Belgian adults, 9 CMV seropositive and 24 CMV seronegative. The study sequenced CD4+ memory TCRbeta repertoires of a Belgian cohort with known cytomegalovirus serostatus to replicate a published TCR-based CMV serostatus classifier. Overall results and qualifications from the work: On the Belgian cohort, the classifier built on the original framework reached a median bootstrapped AUC of around 0.96, with a 95% CI of 0.76-1.00. Of 170 or so previously reported CMV-associated TCRbeta sequences, 55 to 75 appeared in the CD4+ memory repertoires, each in one to five individuals. For predicting CMV serostatus, the median bootstrapped AUC was approximately 0.95 using the original framework and almost 0.93 using a US-trained random forest. The results were interpreted as suggesting that the CMV-associated TCR signature is mostly present in the CD4+ memory repertoire. Only CD4+CD45RO+ memory cells were sequenced, in contrast to the original study, in which naive and memory CD4+ and CD8+ populations were covered.

Comment on this clone: The clone's antigen remains unknown. The input lacks base qualities; no much larger clone sits a single base away.

The Quick-DNA Microprep Kit was used to extract genomic DNA from the sorted cells. Amplification of TCRbeta DNA was done with the immunoSEQ hsTCRbeta kit, following the protocol from the manufacturer. TCRbeta libraries were sequenced on an Illumina MiSeq instrument. Under the source paper's analysis protocol: Once out-of-frame sequences had been removed, 2,200,000 or so distinct TCRbeta sequences were left, which works out to an average of roughly 70,000 per individual. Two values were used to score each individual: the count of 150 to 200 previously reported CMV-associated TCRbeta sequences and the total count of productive distinct TCRbeta sequences. A beta-binomial model was reimplemented in Python, and scikit-learn random forests with default parameters were trained on US cohort data. On the Belgian cohort, classifier performance was reported as the median AUC, along with percentile confidence intervals, across 10,000 bootstrap iterations. Sourced from immuneACCESS, this table was stored by TCRdb with only in-frame sequences that have V and J called. A share of the clones is absent; for the studies checked, an unresolved V gene accounts for under half, and the remainder has no known explanation. V, J and clone size were drawn from that table, and D and trimming were deduced from the DNA. In all, the sample holds approximately 46,000 clones, and approximately 80% of those were seen once. Around 1.1% of the sample goes to the ten largest clones.

A FACSAria II was used to sort memory CD4+ T cells, defined as single viable CD3+CD4+CD8-CD45RO+ cells. To determine CMV serostatus, a Roche Elecsys assay was used that detects serum IgG against CMV pp150, pp28, p38 and p52. Following thawing, total CD4+ T cells were enriched through positive selection using CD4 magnetic microbeads. The samples came from a different study that was designed specifically to examine the CD4+ T cell memory repertoire. Peripheral blood mononuclear cells were isolated and cryopreserved according to standard operating procedures, and serum was kept at -80 degrees C. Staining used CD3-PerCP (BW264/56), CD4-APC (RPA-T4), CD45RO-PE (UCHT1) and CD8-Pacific Orange (3B5) antibodies, with Sytox blue excluding non-viable cells. The CDR3 contains 13 residues, cysteine and phenylalanine counted. Only the CDR3 region is kept as DNA, spanning 39 bases read in frame from base 1. For CDR1 and CDR2, the germline V gene lists ENHRY and SYGVKD. Relative to germline, V is 0 bases shorter and J is 2 bases shorter, with 5 bases between their ends.

Specimen: memory CD4+ T cells from blood. This TCR came from an adult in good health and CMV-seronegative. The chain links TRBV10-3 with TRBJ2-7; the D gene identity is not certain. The nucleotide sequence reads as follows: TGTGCCATCAGTGAGTCCAGAACCTACGAGCAGTACTTC. Its coded protein is CAISESRTYEQYF.